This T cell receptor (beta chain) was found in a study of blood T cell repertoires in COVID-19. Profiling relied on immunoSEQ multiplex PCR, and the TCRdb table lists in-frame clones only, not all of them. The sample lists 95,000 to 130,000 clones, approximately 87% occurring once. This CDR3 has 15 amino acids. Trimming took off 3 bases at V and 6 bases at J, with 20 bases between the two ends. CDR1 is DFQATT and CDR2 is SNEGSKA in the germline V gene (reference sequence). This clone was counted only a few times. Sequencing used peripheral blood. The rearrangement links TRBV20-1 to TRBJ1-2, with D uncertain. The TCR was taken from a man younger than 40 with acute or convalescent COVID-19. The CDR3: CSASHPGRRTNGYTF. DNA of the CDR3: TGCAGTGCTAGTCACCCGGGCCGGCGGACTAATGGCTACACCTTC.